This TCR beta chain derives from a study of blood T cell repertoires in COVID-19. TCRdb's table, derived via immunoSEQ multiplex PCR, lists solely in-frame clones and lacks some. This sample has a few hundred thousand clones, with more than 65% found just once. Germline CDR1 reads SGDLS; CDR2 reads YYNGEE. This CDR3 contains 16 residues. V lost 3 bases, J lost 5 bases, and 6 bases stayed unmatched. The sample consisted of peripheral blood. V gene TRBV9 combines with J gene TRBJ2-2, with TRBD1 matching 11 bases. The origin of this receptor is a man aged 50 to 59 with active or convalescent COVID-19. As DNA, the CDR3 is TGTGCCAGCAGCGAAACGGGACAGGGGGAAACCGGGGAGCTGTTTTTT. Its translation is CASSETGQGETGELFF.